A single sample gave rise to the 8 T cell receptor beta chains below, sequenced in a study of blood T cell repertoires in COVID-19 (dated by TCRdb to 2018 to 2021). Libraries were constructed by the immunoSEQ multiplex PCR assay. Sourced from immuneACCESS, this table was stored by TCRdb with only in-frame sequences that have V and J called. A share of the clones is absent; for the studies checked, an unresolved V gene accounts for under half, and the remainder has no known explanation. Here the sample has fewer than 400,000 clones; under 90% occur a single time. In total, the top ten clones hold 1.5% to 2% of the sample. Sequenced material: peripheral blood. These receptors were collected from a woman in her 30s with COVID-19, enrolled during active disease.

The rearrangement links TRBV4-1 to TRBJ1-6; D gene unclear. The CDR3 is 15 amino acids. Per germline, CDR1 MGHRA and CDR2 YSYEKL. The V end was cut by 4 bases, the J end by 7 bases, with 14 bases between. CDR3 residues: CASSPAGFRNSPLHF. CDR3 bases: TGCGCCAGCAGCCCTGCGGGGTTTCGAAATTCACCCCTCCACTTT.

In this sample, this clone turned up once. The chain carries TRBV4-1 and TRBJ1-2; TRBD1 is a possible D gene (6 bases). The germline V and J ends were trimmed by 1 base and 7 bases, with 13 bases remaining between them. The CDR3 has 14 residues. Germline loops: CDR1 MGHRA, CDR2 YSYEKL. CDR3 coding DNA: TGCGCCAGCAGCCAAGTCGGGGGGCTGGGTGGCTACACCTTC. Its protein product is CASSQVGGLGGYTF.

This chain uses TRBV5-1 with TRBJ2-1; TRBD2 agrees at 11 bases. The CDR3 sequence is 15 residues long. The V and J ends lost 4 bases and 5 bases, in that order; junction bases with no gene match: 5. Per germline, CDR1 SGHRS and CDR2 YFSETQ. CDR3 bases: TGCGCCAGCAGCCCGGGACTAGCGGCGAACAATGAGCAGTTCTTC. As protein: CASSPGLAANNEQFF. The full variable domain, its missing parts supplied by reference TRBV5-1 and TRBJ2-1, is KAGVTQTPRYLIKTRGQQVTLSCSPISGHRSVSWYQQTPGQGLQFLFEYFSETQRNKGNFPGRFSGRQFSNSRSEMNVSTLELGDSALYLCASSPGLAANNEQFFGPGTRLTVL.

The chain is built from TRBV18 and TRBJ1-3; D is perhaps TRBD1 (6 bases). CDR3 length: 14 amino acids. CDR1 and CDR2 (germline): KGHSH, LQKENI. The V gene lost 5 bases and the J gene lost 6 bases, with 14 bases spanning the gap. CDR3 protein: CASSSPGQANTIYF. The CDR3 nucleotides are TGTGCCAGCTCATCTCCGGGACAAGCAAACACCATATATTTT.

This rearrangement joins TRBV29-1 to TRBJ1-3; D is unclear. The CDR3 is made up of 12 amino acids. Trimming took 0 bases from V and 4 from J, leaving 4 bases between them. Germline V gene sequence: CDR1 SQVTM, CDR2 ANQGSEA. The CDR3 region has the DNA TGCAGCGTTGAAGAAGCGGGAAACACCATATATTTT. This sequence encodes CSVEEAGNTIYF.

The chain links TRBV7-8 to TRBJ2-3; TRBD2 is a possible D gene (5 bases). Trimming removed 5 bases from V and 4 bases from J, with 25 bases in between. This CDR3 comprises 18 residues. Looked up from germline, CDR1 is SGHVS and CDR2 is FQNEAQ. The CDR3: CASSRNAAGRGGADTQYF. Written as DNA, the CDR3 is TGTGCCAGCAGCCGGAACGCCGCCGGACGGGGTGGGGCAGATACGCAGTATTTT.

Only one count was recorded for this clone. J is TRBJ2-5 and V is TRBV5-8; 8 bases agree with TRBD1. The germline V gene encodes CDR1 SGHTS and CDR2 YDEGEE. After removal of 8 bases from V and 4 bases from J, the junction contained 4 bases not matched to a gene. This CDR3 comprises 12 residues. The CDR3 DNA sequence: TGTGCCAGTGGACAGGGCGGAGAGACCCAGTACTTC. Residues: CASGQGGETQYF.

The chain couples TRBV5-6 to TRBJ2-7; maybe TRBD1 (6 bases). CDR1 is SGHDT and CDR2 is YYEEEE in the germline V gene. V was trimmed by 4 bases and J by 3 bases, leaving 14 bases between them. The CDR3 extends over 14 amino acids. This CDR3 reads CASSGTQGYYEQYF. CDR3 sequence (DNA): TGTGCCAGCAGCGGAACACAGGGATACTACGAGCAGTACTTC.